One sample yielded the 18 T cell receptor beta chains listed below, sequenced in a study of identifying expanded T cells in peripheral blood. Here immunoSEQ multiplex PCR was the method, and the copy in TCRdb shows in-frame clones only, minus some. This sample yields approximately 120,000 clones, of which roughly 82% are seen a single time; about 3.1% belongs to the top ten. The source material was blood. These TCRs come from a person between 18 and 75 years old in good health.

The rearrangement uses TRBV30 and TRBJ1-1, with D perhaps matching TRBD1 (5 bases). Trimming cost V 4 bases and J 0 bases, with 9 bases left between them. Germline CDR1 and CDR2: GTSNPN and SVGIG (reference sequence). The CDR3 covers 13 residues. Written as DNA, the CDR3 is TGTGCCTGGACACGGGGGATGAACACTGAAGCTTTCTTT. This sequence encodes CAWTRGMNTEAFF.

The J gene is TRBJ2-7, the V gene TRBV6-1; 8 bases map to TRBD1. The CDR3 is 15 residues long. J was trimmed by 6 bases and V by 3 bases; bases with no gene match: 10. Germline V gene sequence: CDR1 MNHNS, CDR2 SASEGT. CDR3 amino acids: CASSEQDREFGEQYF. CDR3 nucleotides: TGTGCCAGCAGTGAGCAGGACAGGGAGTTTGGCGAGCAGTACTTC.

The chain combines TRBV7-2 with TRBJ1-1; a possible D gene is TRBD1 (5 bases). The CDR3 sequence is 15 residues long. Trimming pared 1 base from V and 1 base from J, leaving 10 bases between. CDR1 is SGHTA, CDR2 FQGNSA, per germline. The CDR3 loop is CASSLDNRPNTEAFF. As DNA, the CDR3 is TGTGCCAGCAGCTTAGATAACAGGCCGAACACTGAAGCTTTCTTT.

This clone was seen a handful of times. The chain carries TRBV29-1 and TRBJ2-3; 12 bases line up with TRBD1. With V trimmed by 4 bases and J by 1 base, 18 bases remained unmatched. CDR1 SQVTM and CDR2 ANQGSEA come from the germline V gene. The CDR3 consists of 20 residues. The CDR3 spells CSVVFVWDRGLVTRTDTQYF. DNA for the CDR3: TGCAGCGTTGTTTTTGTCTGGGACAGGGGGCTGGTTACACGCACAGATACGCAGTATTTT.

The rearrangement joins TRBV29-1 to TRBJ1-2; D call uncertain. Trimming pared 8 bases from V and 1 base from J, leaving 11 bases between. CDR3 size: 12 residues. CDR1 SQVTM and CDR2 ANQGSEA come from the germline V gene. The CDR3 nucleotides are TGCAGCTATCGACACGGTAACTATGGCTACACCTTC. Translation gives CSYRHGNYGYTF. The full variable domain, in which reference TRBV29-1 and TRBJ1-2 provide the parts outside the CDR3, is SAVISQKPSRDICQRGTSLTIQCQVDSQVTMMFWYRQQPGQSLTLIATANQGSEATYESGFVIDKFPISRPNLTFSTLTVSNMSPEDSSIYLCSYRHGNYGYTFGSGTRLTVV.

The chain joins TRBV10-2 to TRBJ1-6; D is unresolved. The CDR3 runs to 17 residues. From germline, CDR1 is WSHSY and CDR2 SAAADI. V lost 3 bases, J lost 0 bases, and 12 bases lay in between. The CDR3 loop is CASSDEGTFSYNSPLHF. The CDR3 DNA sequence: TGCGCCAGCAGTGATGAAGGAACTTTCTCCTATAATTCACCCCTCCACTTT.

The chain is built from TRBV27 and TRBJ1-1; 8 positions agree with TRBD1. Trimming at V came to 3 bases and at J to 1 base, leaving 13 bases not matched to a gene. Per germline, CDR1 MNHEY and CDR2 SMNVEV (reference sequence). This CDR3 comprises 18 residues. As DNA, the CDR3 is TGTGCCAGCAGTTTGGTAGGGCAGGGGGCGCCCCCGAACACTGAAGCTTTCTTT. Translated, it gives CASSLVGQGAPPNTEAFF.

In its sample, this clone was seen once. The DNA of the CDR3 is TGTGCCAGCAGTGAGTCGTCAATATCTGAAGCTTTCTTT. Amino acids: CASSESSISEAFF. V usage is TRBV11-3 and J usage is TRBJ1-1; no firm D call. Germline CDR1 SGHNT, CDR2 YENEEA. Trimming stripped 6 bases from V and 6 bases from J, with 14 bases between. The CDR3 runs to 13 residues.

This chain connects TRBV7-2 to TRBJ2-1, with D perhaps TRBD1 (5 bases). Germline V CDR1 and CDR2: SGHTA, FQGNSA. V shed 2 bases and J shed 2 bases, with 10 bases lying between them. This CDR3 is built from 15 residues. CDR3 in DNA: TGTGCCAGCAGCTTAATATCGACAGCCTACAATGAGCAGTTCTTC. Translated: CASSLISTAYNEQFF.

V is TRBV7-2 and J is TRBJ2-7, with D unresolved. Trimming stripped 2 bases from V and 4 bases from J, with 12 bases between. CDR3 length: 14 amino acids. The germline V gene encodes CDR1 SGHTA and CDR2 FQGNSA. CDR3: CASSLREATYEQYF. The CDR3 nucleotides are TGTGCCAGCAGCTTAAGGGAAGCAACGTACGAGCAGTACTTC.

V and J are TRBV6-5 and TRBJ2-7; perhaps TRBD1 as D (5 bases). Germline V CDR1 and CDR2: MNHEY, SVGAGI. The V and J ends lost 2 bases and 7 bases respectively, with 15 bases between them. The CDR3 has 14 residues. The CDR3 is CASSYGNRIKEQYF. CDR3 bases: TGTGCCAGCAGTTACGGCAACAGGATCAAAGAGCAGTACTTC.

The rearrangement links TRBV6-9 to TRBJ2-7; maybe TRBD1 (6 bases). Trimming stripped 2 bases from V and 1 base from J, with 15 bases between. The CDR3 runs to 16 residues. Germline lookup yields CDR1 MNHGY and CDR2 SVAAGI. For the CDR3, the DNA is TGTGCCAGCAGTTATCCGGGCAGGGGTGTTTCCTACGAGCAGTACTTC. It specifies CASSYPGRGVSYEQYF.

The chain recombines TRBV2 with TRBJ1-5, with D unclear. Per the germline V gene, CDR1 is SNHLY and CDR2 is FYNNEI. V lost 3 bases and J 5 bases, leaving 11 bases between the germline ends. This CDR3 is built from 14 residues. The chain's CDR3 is CASSEGQIYQPQHF. DNA of the CDR3: TGTGCCAGCAGTGAGGGTCAGATATATCAGCCCCAGCATTTT.

Worth noting for this clone: The junction shows a germline mismatch at one end, possibly a read error. The rearrangement uses TRBV2 and TRBJ1-5; the D is unclear. This CDR3 comprises 13 residues. Per germline, CDR1 SNHLY and CDR2 FYNNEI. The DNA of the CDR3 is TGTGCCTGCAGGCCCCTGACCGATCAGCCCCAGCATTTT. Its protein is CACRPLTDQPQHF.

This clone came up a few times. This chain joins TRBV19 and TRBJ2-7, with 9 bases matching TRBD1. The germline gives CDR1 LNHDA, CDR2 SQIVND (reference sequence). The ends lost 9 bases at V and 7 bases at J; junction bases unmatched: 13. The CDR3 loop spans 14 amino acids. CDR3 in DNA: TGTGCCAGCTCCGGTTGGGACAGGGCGGGGGAGCAGTACTTC. Its translation is CASSGWDRAGEQYF.

The chain has TRBV4-2 and TRBJ1-2, with D unresolved. The V end lost 0 bases, the J end lost 7 bases, and 15 bases lay between the germline ends. Germline V gene sequence: CDR1 LGHNA, CDR2 YNFKEQ. CDR3 size: 15 residues. Written as DNA, the CDR3 is TGTGCCAGCAGCCAAGAGAACGCTTGGGCCTCTGGCTACACCTTC. Translating it yields CASSQENAWASGYTF.

The chain carries TRBV27 and TRBJ1-2; TRBD1 is a possible D gene (6 bases). Between the trimmed V and J ends, which lost 2 bases and 4 bases, there was a span of 11 bases. This CDR3 is built from 14 residues. Germline CDR1 reads MNHEY; CDR2 reads SMNVEV (reference sequence). CDR3 in DNA: TGTGCCAGCAGTTTAAGAGGGGGGCTCTATGGCTACACCTTC. Its protein is CASSLRGGLYGYTF.

The rearrangement joins TRBV4-1 to TRBJ1-2; D gene unclear. Trimming removed 3 bases at V and 0 bases at J, with 14 bases between. This CDR3 is 16 amino acids long. The germline V gene has CDR1 MGHRA and CDR2 YSYEKL. CDR3 residues: CASSQMVRSTNYGYTF. The CDR3 nucleotides read TGCGCCAGCAGCCAGATGGTAAGGTCAACTAACTATGGCTACACCTTC.